This T cell receptor (beta chain) came from a study of T cell responses to AZD1222 COVID-19 vaccine. Study in general: Pooling covered second doses at about 4 or about 12 weeks.

V lost 5 bases to trimming and J lost 1 base; unmatched junction nucleotides: 9. Germline assignment: CDR1 SGHTA and CDR2 FQGNSA. The CDR3 is 19 residues long. The data were produced by immunoSEQ multiplex PCR, yet TCRdb's version contains in-frame clones alone and is incomplete. The top ten hold approximately 12% of the sample, which has approximately 120,000 clones, around 87% seen once. The input for sequencing was peripheral blood, taken on day 0 of AZD1222 vaccination. The TCR sequence derives from an adult in good health. This sequence joins TRBV7-2 and TRBJ2-3; TRBD2 matches 16 bases. This chain's CDR3 is CASSMPGLAGGSRTDTQYF. The CDR3 coding sequence is TGTGCCAGCAGCATGCCGGGACTAGCGGGAGGGAGCCGCACAGATACGCAGTATTTT. The variable domain in full, with the rest retrieved from reference TRBV7-2 and TRBJ2-3, is GAGVSQSPSNKVTEKGKDVELRCDPISGHTALYWYRQSLGQGLEFLIYFQGNSAPDKSGLPSDRFSAERTGGSVSTLTIQRTQQEDSAVYLCASSMPGLAGGSRTDTQYFGPGTRLTVL.